The 26 T cell receptor beta chains below were found in one sample sequenced in a study of response to subunit inactivated influenza vaccine. TCRdb used MiXCR to reprocess the RT-PCR reads, holding one entry per CDR3 protein. The data contain 500,000 or so distinct CDR3 sequences, approximately 15% of them seen just once; the ten biggest clones take up roughly 3%. This material consisted of CD4+ T cells sorted from PBMCs, taken about 23 months after vaccination. The receptor set was obtained from a man between 50 and 75 years old who received an inactivated influenza vaccine.

This clonotype has more than one count but fewer than ten. The J gene is TRBJ2-2, the V gene TRBV19; 8 bases are shared with TRBD1. Germline V gene data show CDR1 as LNHDA and CDR2 as SQIVND (reference sequence). The CDR3 runs to 14 residues. Unmatched junction bases numbered 6, after V lost 8 bases and J lost 4 bases. CDR3: CASSDRVGTGELFF. CDR3 nucleotides: TGTGCCAGTTCGGACAGGGTTGGCACCGGGGAGCTGTTTTTT. The full variable domain, completed using reference TRBV19 and TRBJ2-2, is DGGITQSPKYLFRKEGQNVTLSCEQNLNHDAMYWYRQDPGQGLRLIYYSQIVNDFQKGDIAEGYSVSREKKESFPLTVTSAQKNPTAFYLCASSDRVGTGELFFGEGSRLTVL.

This clonotype has at least ten counts. V is TRBV6-2 or TRBV6-3 and J is TRBJ2-7; 7 positions match TRBD2. V trimming: 4 bases; J trimming: 4 bases; junction bases outside the gene matches: 4. CDR3 length: 13 amino acids. Germline CDR1 MNHEY, CDR2 SVGEGT. CDR3 sequence: CASSLERDYEQYF. The CDR3 DNA sequence: TGTGCCAGCAGTTTGGAGCGGGATTACGAGCAGTACTTC.

The chain carries TRBV7-2 and TRBJ2-7; 8 bases line up with TRBD1. The CDR3 loop spans 15 amino acids. V shed 3 bases, J shed 0 bases, and the junction held 4 bases outside the gene matches. CDR1 and CDR2 (germline): SGHTA, FQGNSA. This CDR3 reads CASSFTGGPSYEQYF. In DNA form, the CDR3 reads TGTGCCAGCAGCTTTACAGGGGGTCCCTCCTACGAGCAGTACTTC.

This clonotype was counted only a few times. The junction differs from germline at one of its ends, possibly a read error. The genes are TRBV6-2 or TRBV6-3 and TRBJ2-5; 13 bases align to TRBD2. This CDR3 has 12 residues. From germline, CDR1 is MNHEY and CDR2 SVGEGT. CDR3: CASSPSGTSGAF. In DNA, the CDR3 is TGTGCCAGCAGCCCTTCCGGGACTAGCGGGGCTTTC.

The rearrangement joins TRBV21-1 to TRBJ2-3; the table assigns TRBD2, which was not confirmed against the DNA. TRBV21-1 is shown as a pseudogene. This CDR3 region has 17 residues. The CDR3 DNA is TGTGCCAGCAGTAGACGGAATAGCGGAGCTCTCACAGATACGCAGTATTTT. Protein: CASSRRNSGALTDTQYF.

Regarding this clonotype: One end of the junction does not line up with germline, which may come from a read error. The genes are TRBV20-1 and TRBJ2-3; D might be TRBD2 (7 bases). Germline V gene lookup returns CDR1 DFQATT and CDR2 SNEGSKA (reference sequence). This CDR3 has 16 residues. This chain's CDR3 is CCARDNLRGATDTQYF. CDR3 DNA: TGCTGTGCTAGAGATAATCTTCGGGGGGCCACAGATACGCAGTATTTT.

This chain links TRBV25-1 with TRBJ2-3, with D unclear. Germline loops: CDR1 MGHDK, CDR2 SYGVNS. V gave up 4 bases and J gave up 1 base, with 6 bases separating them. The CDR3 covers 13 residues. The CDR3 DNA reads TGTGCCAGCAGTGGCTGGGGCACAGATACGCAGTATTTT. This translates into CASSGWGTDTQYF.

This clonotype has a count of ten or more. The chain couples TRBV6-5 to TRBJ2-7; 9 bases fit TRBD1. The CDR3 is 15 residues long. V shed 4 bases and J 0 bases; nucleotides not matched to a gene: 4. The germline CDR1 and CDR2 sequences are MNHEY and SVGAGI. CDR3 residues: CASSWGQGGSYEQYF. The CDR3 region has the DNA TGTGCCAGCAGTTGGGGACAGGGAGGCTCCTACGAGCAGTACTTC.

The V gene is TRBV7-9, the J gene TRBJ2-1; maybe TRBD2 (5 bases). The CDR3 runs 13 residues. Trimming removed 1 base at V and 8 bases at J, with 9 bases between. The germline gives CDR1 SEHNR, CDR2 FQNEAQ (reference sequence). CDR3 sequence (DNA): TGTGCCAGCAGCTTAGGGCCTAGCTATGAGCAGTTCTTC. Translating it yields CASSLGPSYEQFF.

The chain joins TRBV10-3 to TRBJ1-3; the D is unclear. Germline V gives CDR1 ENHRY, CDR2 SYGVKD. This CDR3 is 16 amino acids long. V was cut by 4 bases and J by 4 bases, with 17 bases left in between. The CDR3 region is CAISVGGFRLGNTIYF. CDR3 in DNA: TGTGCCATCAGTGTCGGAGGTTTTCGGTTGGGAAACACCATATATTTT.

A few counts support this clonotype. The rearrangement links TRBV20-1 to TRBJ1-6; the D gene is possibly TRBD1 (6 bases). Germline V CDR1 and CDR2: DFQATT, SNEGSKA (reference sequence). V shed 4 bases and J shed 4 bases, with 14 bases lying between them. The CDR3 runs to 15 residues. The CDR3 region has the DNA TGCAGTGCTAACGACCGGCAGGGGTATAATTCACCCCTCCACTTT. Protein: CSANDRQGYNSPLHF.

The chain combines TRBV7-6 with TRBJ2-1; perhaps TRBD1 as D (5 bases). CDR1 is SGHVS, CDR2 FNYEAQ, per germline. V gave up 5 bases and J gave up 4 bases, with 6 bases separating them. The CDR3 length is 12 residues. Here the CDR3 DNA reads TGTGCCAGCAGCAGACAGTACAATGAGCAGTTCTTC. It specifies CASSRQYNEQFF.

V gene TRBV11-1 combines with J gene TRBJ2-7, with 10 nucleotides matching TRBD1. Germline V gives CDR1 SGHAT, CDR2 FQDESV (reference sequence). The CDR3 has 12 amino acids. V gave up 6 bases and J gave up 6 bases; unmatched junction bases: 2. CDR3 DNA sequence: TGTGCCAGCAGGGGGACAGGGGCCGAGCAGTACTTC. Protein: CASRGTGAEQYF.

The rearrangement joins TRBV7-3 to TRBJ2-1; 7 bases fit TRBD2. The CDR3 extends over 15 amino acids. V was clipped by 2 bases and J by 8 bases; unmatched bases: 9. Looked up from germline, CDR1 is SGHTA and CDR2 is FQGTGA. The CDR3 loop is CASSLSVGGPYEQFF. In nucleotides, the CDR3 is TGTGCCAGCAGCTTATCCGTGGGAGGGCCCTATGAGCAGTTCTTC. Full variable domain (rest looked up from reference TRBV7-3 and TRBJ2-1): GAGVSQTPSNKVTEKGKYVELRCDPISGHTALYWYRQSLGQGPEFLIYFQGTGAADDSGLPNDRFFAVRPEGSVSTLKIQRTERGDSAVYLCASSLSVGGPYEQFFGPGTRLTVL.

The chain recombines TRBV5-1 with TRBJ2-3; D is undetermined. V lost 0 bases and J 4 bases, leaving 9 bases between the germline ends. The length of the CDR3 is 14 residues. Germline assignment: CDR1 SGHRS and CDR2 YFSETQ. This chain's CDR3 is CASSLARIPDTQYF. CDR3 sequence (DNA): TGCGCCAGCAGCTTGGCTCGGATACCAGATACGCAGTATTTT. Complete variable domain (other parts from reference TRBV5-1 and TRBJ2-3): KAGVTQTPRYLIKTRGQQVTLSCSPISGHRSVSWYQQTPGQGLQFLFEYFSETQRNKGNFPGRFSGRQFSNSRSEMNVSTLELGDSALYLCASSLARIPDTQYFGPGTRLTVL.

This clonotype was counted ten times or more. The rearrangement uses TRBV2 and TRBJ1-5; TRBD1 might be the D (5 bases). The CDR3 consists of 14 residues. Trimming took 3 bases from V and 9 from J, leaving 15 bases between them. Germline V gives CDR1 SNHLY, CDR2 FYNNEI. CDR3 in amino acids: CASSEIGQRGPQHF. For the CDR3, the DNA is TGTGCCAGCAGTGAGATTGGTCAGAGGGGGCCCCAGCATTTT.

CDR3 in amino acids: CASSQGLTGNNQPQHF. For the CDR3, the DNA is TGCGCCAGCAGCCAGGGTCTGACAGGGAATAATCAGCCCCAGCATTTT. The rearrangement joins TRBV4-3 to TRBJ1-5; 7 bases agree with TRBD1. V lost 3 bases and J lost 4; bases outside the gene matches: 9. The germline V gene has CDR1 LGHNA and CDR2 YSLEER. The CDR3 covers 16 residues.

This clonotype has a count of ten or more. The J gene is TRBJ1-1, the V gene TRBV29-1, with a possible D match to TRBD1 (5 bases). The V gene lost 5 bases and the J gene lost 0 bases, with 13 bases spanning the gap. Germline CDR1 SQVTM, CDR2 ANQGSEA. This CDR3 contains 14 residues. CDR3 nucleotides: TGCAGCGTTACCCAGGGACCCCTGAACACTGAAGCTTTCTTT. Its protein is CSVTQGPLNTEAFF. The entire variable domain, with the rest obtained from reference TRBV29-1 and TRBJ1-1, is as follows: SAVISQKPSRDICQRGTSLTIQCQVDSQVTMMFWYRQQPGQSLTLIATANQGSEATYESGFVIDKFPISRPNLTFSTLTVSNMSPEDSSIYLCSVTQGPLNTEAFFGQGTRLTVV.

The chain carries TRBV7-2 and TRBJ2-1; possibly TRBD2 for D (7 bases). The CDR3 is made up of 16 amino acids. Germline loops: CDR1 SGHTA, CDR2 FQGNSA. V dropped 5 bases and J dropped 3 bases, with 17 bases sitting between them. The DNA of the CDR3 is TGTGCCAGCAGCCCAACTGGGGGGGCCGTCTACAATGAGCAGTTCTTC. Translated: CASSPTGGAVYNEQFF.

This clonotype was observed a handful of times. The rearrangement links TRBV27 to TRBJ2-3, with D possibly matching TRBD2 (6 bases). The V end lost 3 bases, the J end lost 4 bases, and 17 bases lay between the germline ends. Germline assignment: CDR1 MNHEY and CDR2 SMNVEV (reference sequence). This CDR3 spans 16 amino acids. The CDR3 coding sequence is TGTGCCAGCAGTTTCGAGGGGAGGCGGTTCGCAGATACGCAGTATTTT. Its translation is CASSFEGRRFADTQYF.

The chain is built from TRBV25-1 and TRBJ1-4, with TRBD1 as a possible D gene (6 bases). The CDR3 is made up of 15 amino acids. V lost 6 bases, J lost 1 base, and 12 bases lay in between. Germline values: CDR1 MGHDK, CDR2 SYGVNS. The CDR3 sequence: CASREPRGTNEKLFF. Here the CDR3 DNA reads TGTGCCAGCAGAGAACCCAGGGGAACTAATGAAAAACTGTTTTTT.

This clonotype was picked up a small number of times. V gene TRBV6-2 or TRBV6-3 combines with J gene TRBJ1-6; D is unclear. CDR1 MNHEY and CDR2 SVGEGT come from the germline V gene. The CDR3 contains 16 residues. V gave up 4 bases and J gave up 9 bases, with 19 bases separating them. The chain's CDR3 is CASSSHQQTNGSPLHF. CDR3 in DNA: TGTGCCAGCAGTTCCCATCAACAAACAAACGGTTCACCCCTCCACTTT.

As DNA, the CDR3 is TGTGCCAGCAGCTTTGTCACAGGGGGGAGAGACACTGAAGCTTTCTTT. Residues: CASSFVTGGRDTEAFF. The rearrangement uses TRBV7-2 and TRBJ1-1; TRBD1 matches at 8 bases. Germline values: CDR1 SGHTA, CDR2 FQGNSA. This CDR3 comprises 16 residues. V shed 3 bases and J 3 bases; nucleotides not matched to a gene: 9.

At least ten counts were recorded for this clonotype. The rearrangement links TRBV7-2 to TRBJ2-7, with unresolved D. CDR3 length: 13 amino acids. Trimming took 0 bases from V and 3 from J, leaving 6 bases between them. Germline CDR1 and CDR2: SGHTA and FQGNSA. CDR3 coding DNA: TGTGCCAGCAGCTTAGCCGCAGACTACGAGCAGTACTTC. Its translation is CASSLAADYEQYF.

This clonotype has a handful of counts. The V gene is TRBV7-8, the J gene TRBJ2-3; D not certain. This CDR3 contains 13 residues. From germline, CDR1 is SGHVS and CDR2 FQNEAQ. V was trimmed by 5 bases and J by 2 bases, leaving 8 bases between them. In DNA, the CDR3 is TGTGCCAGCAGCCGAGTTCACACAGATACGCAGTATTTT. It is translated as CASSRVHTDTQYF.

The genes are TRBV5-1 and TRBJ1-5; D may be TRBD1 (5 bases). CDR1 and CDR2 from the germline V gene are SGHRS and YFSETQ. Trimming shortened V by 0 bases and J by 7 bases, and 14 bases separated the two germline ends. The CDR3 totals 15 residues. The CDR3: CASSLAGRAHQPQHF. The CDR3 DNA is TGCGCCAGCAGCTTGGCGGGCAGGGCCCACCAGCCCCAGCATTTT.